This T cell receptor (beta chain) appears in the sequencing data of a study of cytomegalovirus exposure and HLA in healthy donors. Whole-study results and caveats: The authors later found most CMV-associated TCR beta chains appeared HLA-restricted. A link between a missense DCLRE1C variant and TCR beta V- and J-gene trimming emerged from a later analysis.

This PCR relied on a set of 60 Vbeta primers and 13 Jbeta primers. Sequencing used immunoSEQ multiplex PCR; TCRdb keeps in-frame clones, though not all of them. The sample yields over 150,000 clones, about three quarters seen once. A note on this clone: The antigen remains undetermined.

The TCR comes from a woman between 25 and 40 years old in good health and CMV-seronegative. The sequenced material came from PBMCs.

CDR3 coding DNA: TGTGCCAGCAGCGCCCTAAGGTCTGGGGCCTTGAACACTGAAGCTTTCTTT. Protein sequence: CASSALRSGALNTEAFF. The rearrangement joins TRBV9 to TRBJ1-1; D might be TRBD1 (5 bases). CDR3 length: 17 amino acids. The germline V gene encodes CDR1 SGDLS and CDR2 YYNGEE. Trimming removed 3 bases from V and 0 bases from J, with 18 bases in between.